What follows are 3 T cell receptor beta chains derived from one specimen sequenced in a study of cytomegalovirus exposure and HLA in healthy donors. The PCR had 60 Vbeta and 13 Jbeta primers. This table comes from immunoSEQ multiplex PCR, and its TCRdb copy is limited to in-frame clones, with some not included. The listing records some 51,000 clones. The material sequenced was PBMCs. These receptors originate from a man aged 50-59 years in good health and CMV-seropositive.

The chain combines TRBV10-3 with TRBJ1-1, with D unresolved. Trimming left V 0 bases short and J 6 bases short, with 14 bases between. The length of the CDR3 is 15 residues. In germline, CDR1 is ENHRY, CDR2 SYGVKD. CDR3 protein: CAISESEGGTSEAFF. The DNA for the CDR3 is TGTGCCATCAGTGAGTCGGAGGGCGGTACGTCTGAAGCTTTCTTT.

J is TRBJ1-2 and V is TRBV6-6; 8 bases map to TRBD1. Germline assignment: CDR1 MNHNY and CDR2 SVGAGI (reference sequence). Trimming took 5 bases from V and 3 from J; bases not matched to a gene: 11. The CDR3 length is 16 residues. The CDR3 region has the DNA TGTGCCAGCAGTCCCGGGGCAGGGGGCGCGGACTATGGCTACACCTTC. Translation: CASSPGAGGADYGYTF.

The V call is TRBV6-5, the J call TRBJ2-1, with TRBD2 as a possible D gene (6 bases). CDR1 is MNHEY, CDR2 SVGAGI, per germline. Deletions cut 4 bases from V and 8 bases from J, with 12 bases between. The CDR3 totals 13 residues. For the CDR3, the DNA is TGTGCCAGCAGTTCCCTACTAGCTGATGAGCAGTTCTTC. Encoded protein: CASSSLLADEQFF.